There are a few counts of the clone carrying this T cell receptor (beta chain). Generated by immunoSEQ multiplex PCR, the TCRdb table keeps only in-frame clones and is missing some. The data hold around 9,700 clones, with around 85% observed a single time. This specimen comes from a study of blood T cell repertoires in COVID-19. Sequencing was carried out using peripheral blood. The receptor was isolated from a man in his 70s with active COVID-19.

The CDR3 sequence is CASSDDRGDYNSPLHF. For the CDR3, the DNA is TGTGCCAGCAGCGATGACAGGGGCGACTATAATTCACCCCTCCACTTT. The V call is TRBV9, the J call TRBJ1-6, with 8 positions matching TRBD1. The CDR3 sequence is 16 residues long. The junction had 5 bases not matched to a gene; V was cut back by 3 bases and J by 3 bases. Germline V gives CDR1 SGDLS, CDR2 YYNGEE.